This entry concerns a single T cell receptor (beta chain). The table lists this clonotype with many counts. This clone's antigen is unknown. Per-base quality was not reported, and no clone a single base away is much larger than it. The data were produced on an Illumina HiSeq 2500. Quantitative 5'-RACE with molecular barcodes was used to prepare TCR beta libraries. The paper's processing steps were these. A new computational method based on a probabilistic model of VDJ rearrangement was used to identify disease-linked TCR variants. Using fastp at Q25 and MiXCR, TCRdb reprocessed the public reads and kept productive beta chains. Rows merge per CDR3 protein into single entries with the most common DNA and genes. These V and J calls are TCRdb output, not the study's own analysis. Within this sample are about 42,000 distinct CDR3 sequences, with approximately 3.6% of them counted one time only. Over 3% of the sample belongs to the ten largest clones.

This record comes from a study of CD8 T cells in ankylosing spondylitis (dated by TCRdb to about 2017). Study-level background: The study set out to find disease-linked TCR variants by profiling T cell receptor beta repertoires in ankylosing spondylitis patients and healthy donors. The full study cohort comprised approximately 23 ankylosing spondylitis patients and 110 or so healthy donors. Peripheral blood was sampled, and synovial fluid was additionally collected from ankylosing spondylitis patients. General study outcomes and caveats: The disease-linked clones showed a CD8+ phenotype and occurred at relatively low frequencies in peripheral blood. A TCR beta motif made up of several highly homologous amino acid variants appeared to be characteristic of blood from ankylosing spondylitis patients. The disease-linked clones were reported as significantly enriched in matched synovial fluid samples from ankylosing spondylitis patients. Some motif variants had previously been reported in the synovial fluid and blood of reactive arthritis patients, which suggests shared mechanisms of disease initiation.

The germline V gene provides CDR1 SGDLS and CDR2 YYNGEE. The CDR3, cysteine through phenylalanine, is 13 amino acids long. Just the 39-base CDR3 DNA is kept, in frame starting at base 1. A distance of 11 bases separates the germline ends of V and J, which lose 4 bases and 3 bases respectively. This TCR derives from a female donor with ankylosing spondylitis or in good health (not recorded which). The sequencing sample was made of blood, either unsorted or a sorted T cell fraction (not recorded which). The V and J genes are TRBV9 and TRBJ2-7; matching of 6 bases hints at TRBD1 as the D gene. The DNA sequence is as follows: TGTGCCAGCAGCCGGACAGATCTCTACGAGCAGTACTTC. Its coded protein is CASSRTDLYEQYF.